This TCR beta chain was obtained from a study of patients and donors after allogeneic stem cell transplantation. Trimming at V came to 4 bases and at J to 1 base, leaving 4 bases not matched to a gene. There are 15 residues in the CDR3. TCRdb itself ran the RT-PCR reads through MiXCR, one entry per CDR3 protein. The sample lists more than 850,000 distinct CDR3 sequences, roughly 18% seen once, with under 6.5% in the top ten. The material sequenced was blood, either unsorted or a sorted T cell fraction (not recorded which). This chain connects TRBV12-3 or TRBV12-4 to TRBJ2-7, with 10 bases that match TRBD2. The sequence came from a human donor who was either an allogeneic HSCT recipient or a stem cell or donor lymphocyte infusion donor (not recorded which). It is not recorded whose cells these are; they may come from a transplant donor. CDR3 nucleotides: TGTGCCAGCAGTTCCGAGCGGGGGGGGTCCTACGAGCAGTACTTC. Residues: CASSSERGGSYEQYF.